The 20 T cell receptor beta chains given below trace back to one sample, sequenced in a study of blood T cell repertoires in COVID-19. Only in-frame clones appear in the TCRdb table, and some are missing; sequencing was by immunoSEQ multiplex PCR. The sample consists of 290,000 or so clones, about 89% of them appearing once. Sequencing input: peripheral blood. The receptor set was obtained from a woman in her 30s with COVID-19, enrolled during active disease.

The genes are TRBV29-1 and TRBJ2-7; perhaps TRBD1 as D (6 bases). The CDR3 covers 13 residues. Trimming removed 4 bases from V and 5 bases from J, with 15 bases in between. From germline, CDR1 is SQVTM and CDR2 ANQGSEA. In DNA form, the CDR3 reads TGCAGCGTTGCTCACAGGGCATCCCACGAGCAGTACTTC. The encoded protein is CSVAHRASHEQYF.

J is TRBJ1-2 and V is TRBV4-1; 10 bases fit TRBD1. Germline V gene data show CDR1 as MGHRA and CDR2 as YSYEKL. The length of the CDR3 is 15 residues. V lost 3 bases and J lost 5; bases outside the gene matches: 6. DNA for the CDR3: TGCGCCAGCAGCCATGGACAGGGGGTTGAGTATGGCTACACCTTC. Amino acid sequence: CASSHGQGVEYGYTF.

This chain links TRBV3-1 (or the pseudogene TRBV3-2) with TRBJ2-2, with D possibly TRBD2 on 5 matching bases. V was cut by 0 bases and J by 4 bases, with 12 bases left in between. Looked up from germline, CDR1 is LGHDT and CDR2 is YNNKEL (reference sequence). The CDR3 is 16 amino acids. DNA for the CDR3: TGTGCCAGCAGCCAAGATGTGGAGGCCATCACCGGGGAGCTGTTTTTT. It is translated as CASSQDVEAITGELFF.

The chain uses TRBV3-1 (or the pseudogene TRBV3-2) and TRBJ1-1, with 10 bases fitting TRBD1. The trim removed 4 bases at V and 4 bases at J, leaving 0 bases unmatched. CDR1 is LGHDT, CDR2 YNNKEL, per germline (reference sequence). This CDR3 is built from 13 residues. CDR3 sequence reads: CASSRTGGTEAFF. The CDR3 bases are TGTGCCAGCAGCCGGACAGGGGGCACTGAAGCTTTCTTT.

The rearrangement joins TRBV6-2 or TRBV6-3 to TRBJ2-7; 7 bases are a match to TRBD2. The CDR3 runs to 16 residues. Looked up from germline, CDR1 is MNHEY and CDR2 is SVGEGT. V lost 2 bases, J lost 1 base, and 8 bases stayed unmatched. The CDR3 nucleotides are TGTGCCAGCAGTTACGACCGGGACTATCATTCCTACGAGCAGTACTTC. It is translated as CASSYDRDYHSYEQYF.

The DNA for the CDR3 is TGTGCCAGTAGTTCCTCGCGAGACTCTGGAAACACCATATATTTT. It translates to CASSSSRDSGNTIYF. The rearrangement links TRBV19 to TRBJ1-3; D uncertain. The CDR3 length is 15 residues. Germline CDR1 reads LNHDA; CDR2 reads SQIVND (reference sequence). The V gene lost 5 bases and the J gene lost 0 bases, with 11 bases spanning the gap.

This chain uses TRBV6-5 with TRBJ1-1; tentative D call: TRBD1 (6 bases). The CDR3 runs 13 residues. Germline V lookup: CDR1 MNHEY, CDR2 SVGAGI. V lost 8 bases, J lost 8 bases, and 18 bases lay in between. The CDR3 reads CASGRTAVTEAFF. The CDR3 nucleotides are TGTGCCAGCGGAAGGACAGCTGTAACCGAAGCTTTCTTT.

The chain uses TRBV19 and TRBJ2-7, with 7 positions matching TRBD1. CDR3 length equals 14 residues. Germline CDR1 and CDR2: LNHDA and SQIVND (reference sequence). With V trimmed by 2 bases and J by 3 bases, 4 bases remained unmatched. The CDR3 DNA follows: TGTGCCAGTAGTATATTCCAGGGGGTCTACGAGCAGTACTTC. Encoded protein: CASSIFQGVYEQYF.

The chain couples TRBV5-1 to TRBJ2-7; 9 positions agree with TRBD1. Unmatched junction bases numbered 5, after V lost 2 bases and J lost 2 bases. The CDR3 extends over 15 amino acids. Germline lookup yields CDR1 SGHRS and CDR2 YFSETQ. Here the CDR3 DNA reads TGCGCCAGCAGCTTCGGGACAGGGATCCCCTACGAGCAGTACTTC. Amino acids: CASSFGTGIPYEQYF.

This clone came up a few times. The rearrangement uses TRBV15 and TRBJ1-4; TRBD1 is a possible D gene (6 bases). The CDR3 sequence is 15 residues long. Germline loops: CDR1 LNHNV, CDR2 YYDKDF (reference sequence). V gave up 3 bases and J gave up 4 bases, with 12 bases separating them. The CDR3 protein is CATSRVQGSNEKLFF. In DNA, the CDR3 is TGTGCCACCAGCAGGGTACAGGGAAGTAATGAAAAACTGTTTTTT.

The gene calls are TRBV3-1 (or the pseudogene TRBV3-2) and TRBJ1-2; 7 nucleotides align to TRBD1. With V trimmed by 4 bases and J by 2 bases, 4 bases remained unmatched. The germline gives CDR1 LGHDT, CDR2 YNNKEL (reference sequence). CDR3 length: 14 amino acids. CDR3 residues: CASSPTGVNYGYTF. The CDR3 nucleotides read TGTGCCAGCAGCCCCACAGGGGTAAACTATGGCTACACCTTC.

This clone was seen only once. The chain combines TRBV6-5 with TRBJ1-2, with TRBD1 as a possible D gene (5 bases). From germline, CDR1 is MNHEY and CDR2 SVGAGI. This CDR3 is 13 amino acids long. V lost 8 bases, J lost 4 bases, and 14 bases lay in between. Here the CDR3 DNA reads TGTGCCAGCGGGGGAGGGCAGGGCTATGGCTACACCTTC. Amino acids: CASGGGQGYGYTF.

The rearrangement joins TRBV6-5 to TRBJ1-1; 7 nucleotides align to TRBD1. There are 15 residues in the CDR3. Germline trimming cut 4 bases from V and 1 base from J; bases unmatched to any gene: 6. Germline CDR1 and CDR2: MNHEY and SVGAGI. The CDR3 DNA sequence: TGTGCCAGCAGTTTTACCGGGACAGAGAACACTGAAGCTTTCTTT. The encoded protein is CASSFTGTENTEAFF.

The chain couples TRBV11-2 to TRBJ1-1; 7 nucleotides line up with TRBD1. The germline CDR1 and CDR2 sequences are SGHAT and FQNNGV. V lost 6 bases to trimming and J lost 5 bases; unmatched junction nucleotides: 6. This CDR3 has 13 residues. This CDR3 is CASRSQGQTEAFF. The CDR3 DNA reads TGTGCCAGCAGGAGCCAGGGACAGACTGAAGCTTTCTTT.

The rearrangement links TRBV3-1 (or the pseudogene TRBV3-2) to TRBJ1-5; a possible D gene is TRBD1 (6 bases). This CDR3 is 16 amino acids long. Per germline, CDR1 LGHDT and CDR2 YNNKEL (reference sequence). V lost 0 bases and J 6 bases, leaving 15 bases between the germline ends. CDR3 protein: CASSQDGRGSGQPQHF. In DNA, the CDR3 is TGTGCCAGCAGCCAAGATGGCAGGGGATCCGGTCAGCCCCAGCATTTT.

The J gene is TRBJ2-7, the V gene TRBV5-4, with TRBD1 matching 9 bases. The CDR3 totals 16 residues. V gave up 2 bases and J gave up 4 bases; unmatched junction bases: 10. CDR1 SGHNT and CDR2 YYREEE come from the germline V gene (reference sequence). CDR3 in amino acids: CASSLGTGPKIYEQYF. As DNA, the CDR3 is TGTGCCAGCAGCTTAGGGACAGGGCCAAAGATTTACGAGCAGTACTTC.

This CDR3 reads CASSLQGPNTEAFF. CDR3 nucleotides: TGTGCCAGCAGCTTACAGGGGCCGAACACTGAAGCTTTCTTT. The chain carries TRBV7-3 and TRBJ1-1, with D maybe TRBD1 (6 bases). With 2 bases removed from V and 1 base from J, the gap between germline ends came to 8 bases. This CDR3 region has 14 residues. Per the germline V gene, CDR1 is SGHTA and CDR2 is FQGTGA.

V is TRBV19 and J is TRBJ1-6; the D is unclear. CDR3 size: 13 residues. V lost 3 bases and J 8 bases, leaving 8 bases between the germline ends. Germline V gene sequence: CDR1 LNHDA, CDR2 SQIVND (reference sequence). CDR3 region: CASSMRSDSPLHF. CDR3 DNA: TGTGCCAGTAGTATGCGGTCCGATTCACCCCTCCACTTT.

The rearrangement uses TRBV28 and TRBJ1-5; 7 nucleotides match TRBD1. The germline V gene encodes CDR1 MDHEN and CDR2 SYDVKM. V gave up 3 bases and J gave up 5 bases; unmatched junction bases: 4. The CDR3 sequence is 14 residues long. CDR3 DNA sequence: TGTGCCAGCAGTTTGGGGACAGCATATCAGCCCCAGCATTTT. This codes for CASSLGTAYQPQHF.

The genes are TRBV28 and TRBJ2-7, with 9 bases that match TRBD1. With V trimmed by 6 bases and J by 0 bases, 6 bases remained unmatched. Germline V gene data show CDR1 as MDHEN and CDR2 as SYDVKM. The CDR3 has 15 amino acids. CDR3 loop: CASSRGTGISYEQYF. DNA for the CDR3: TGTGCCAGCAGCCGAGGGACAGGGATCTCCTACGAGCAGTACTTC.